This T cell receptor beta chain comes out of a study of patients and donors after allogeneic stem cell transplantation. With 5 bases removed from V and 10 bases from J, the gap between germline ends came to 24 bases. Germline loops: CDR1 ENHRY, CDR2 SYGVKD. The CDR3 spans 16 residues. Each CDR3 protein is one row after TCRdb ran MiXCR on the RT-PCR reads. The sample holds about 16,000 distinct CDR3 sequences, 25% to 30% seen once. The clonotype was recovered from a human donor who was either an allogeneic HSCT recipient or a stem cell or donor lymphocyte infusion donor (not recorded which). It is not recorded whose cells these are; they may come from a transplant donor. The V call is TRBV10-3, the J call TRBJ2-1; D possibly matches TRBD1 or TRBD2 (6 bases each). The sample consisted of blood, either unsorted or a sorted T cell fraction (not recorded which). This chain's CDR3 is CAISILDRSDGGEQFF. DNA for the CDR3: TGTGCCATCAGTATATTAGACAGGTCCGACGGGGGAGAGCAGTTCTTC.